Each of the 30 T cell receptor beta chains below was sequenced from the same sample in a study of regulatory and conventional T cells in RAG deficiency. Sequencing used immunoSEQ multiplex PCR; TCRdb keeps in-frame clones, though not all of them. The sample has tens of thousands of clones, roughly 96% seen once. Genomic DNA came from blood conventional CD4+ T cells gated CD25-low CD127-high. Separately, the same data were catalogued under a study of regulatory T cells. This second study says: Amplification used 52 TRBV primers and 13 TRBJ primers.

Sequencing was done on a sample of CD25- CD4+ T cells sorted from blood. These receptors were obtained from a human donor in good health.

Here the CDR3 reads CASSPDTPGQYDVGEKLFF. The CDR3 coding sequence is TGTGCCAGCAGTCCCGATACTCCGGGACAGTATGATGTTGGGGAAAAACTGTTTTTT. This chain joins TRBV27 and TRBJ1-4, with 7 nucleotides matching TRBD1. The CDR3 spans 19 residues. The V segment lost 5 bases and the J segment 8 bases; nucleotides outside the gene matches: 23. Germline V gives CDR1 MNHEY, CDR2 SMNVEV (reference sequence).

The CDR3 bases are TGTGCCAGCAGCCAAGAGAAAACAGGGGGTTATCAGCCCCAGCATTTT. It is translated as CASSQEKTGGYQPQHF. The chain employs TRBV4-2 and TRBJ1-5; 8 nucleotides match TRBD1. From germline, CDR1 is LGHNA and CDR2 YNFKEQ. The V gene end was trimmed by 0 bases and the J gene end by 5 bases; junction bases not matched to a gene: 6. CDR3 length equals 16 residues.

This chain links TRBV27 with TRBJ2-3; TRBD2 agrees at 8 bases. Trimming at V came to 3 bases and at J to 5 bases, leaving 10 bases not matched to a gene. From germline, CDR1 is MNHEY and CDR2 SMNVEV (reference sequence). The CDR3 runs 16 residues. CDR3 region: CASSFGSGGPLDTQYF. DNA of the CDR3: TGTGCCAGCAGTTTTGGTTCGGGGGGGCCTTTAGATACGCAGTATTTT.

The chain couples TRBV2 to TRBJ2-7, with 10 bases aligning to TRBD1. V dropped 3 bases and J dropped 1; count of bases not matched to a gene: 0. CDR3 length: 14 amino acids. From germline, CDR1 is SNHLY and CDR2 FYNNEI. The CDR3 loop reads CASSEGQGSYEQYF. The CDR3 DNA follows: TGTGCCAGCAGTGAGGGACAGGGGTCCTACGAGCAGTACTTC.

The V gene is TRBV7-2, the J gene TRBJ2-6; D not certain. The length of the CDR3 is 15 residues. Germline-derived CDR1 and CDR2 are SGHTA and FQGNSA. Trimming left V 5 bases short and J 1 base short, with 9 bases between. CDR3 nucleotide sequence: TGTGCCAGCAGCCCCTTCCAGTCTGGGGCCAACGTCCTGACTTTC. Translating gives CASSPFQSGANVLTF.

This clone was observed a single time. Written as DNA, the CDR3 is TGTGCCAGCAGCTCGACCTCGGACAGGGCCCGATTCGGGCAGTTCTTC. Translation: CASSSTSDRARFGQFF. The rearrangement uses TRBV7-3 and TRBJ2-1; 8 bases match TRBD1. This CDR3 contains 16 residues. Germline CDR1 reads SGHTA; CDR2 reads FQGTGA. Trimming at V came to 4 bases and at J to 12 bases, leaving 17 bases not matched to a gene.

This clone was seen once. The rearrangement joins TRBV7-7 to TRBJ1-5; D call uncertain. This CDR3 is built from 15 residues. Germline-derived CDR1 and CDR2 are SSHAT and FNYEAQ (reference sequence). Trimming shortened V by 6 bases and J by 6 bases, and 18 bases separated the two germline ends. The CDR3 sequence: CASSYLMRSRQPQHF. In nucleotides, the CDR3 is TGTGCCAGCAGTTACCTTATGCGTTCCCGTCAGCCCCAGCATTTT.

The chain recombines TRBV2 with TRBJ1-2; no reliable D call. The CDR3 is 14 amino acids. From germline, CDR1 is SNHLY and CDR2 FYNNEI. V shed 2 bases and J shed 3 bases, with 10 bases lying between them. CDR3 DNA sequence: TGTGCCAGCAGTGAAATCGGGGTGGACTATGGCTACACCTTC. Its translation is CASSEIGVDYGYTF.

The V call is TRBV9, the J call TRBJ2-7, with 9 bases that match TRBD1. V was clipped by 4 bases and J by 6 bases; unmatched bases: 17. The CDR3 extends over 17 amino acids. Germline loops: CDR1 SGDLS, CDR2 YYNGEE. CDR3: CASSLTPGDRDQGEQYF. The CDR3, as DNA: TGTGCCAGCAGCCTGACACCTGGGGACAGGGACCAAGGCGAGCAGTACTTC.

The chain uses TRBV2 and TRBJ2-3, with 12 nucleotides matching TRBD1. The germline CDR1 and CDR2 sequences are SNHLY and FYNNEI. CDR3 length equals 14 residues. V lost 8 bases and J lost 6; bases outside the gene matches: 6. In DNA, the CDR3 is TGTGCCAGCGGCGGGACAGGGGGCAAGGATACGCAGTATTTT. This gives the protein CASGGTGGKDTQYF.

This chain uses TRBV7-2 with TRBJ1-2; maybe TRBD1 (5 bases). The germline CDR1 and CDR2 sequences are SGHTA and FQGNSA. V lost 4 bases and J 4 bases, leaving 10 bases between the germline ends. This CDR3 comprises 13 residues. CDR3 nucleotides: TGTGCCAGCAGCTGGGGGGGGACCTATGGCTACACCTTC. Its protein product is CASSWGGTYGYTF.

The chain links TRBV10-3 to TRBJ1-3; the D is unclear. In germline, CDR1 is ENHRY, CDR2 SYGVKD. V dropped 0 bases and J dropped 11 bases, with 11 bases sitting between them. The CDR3 consists of 13 residues. This CDR3 reads CAISESIGYSIYF. CDR3 sequence (DNA): TGTGCCATCAGTGAGTCGATCGGGTACTCCATATATTTT.

This clone showed up just once. The V gene is TRBV5-1, the J gene TRBJ2-7; 7 bases are shared with TRBD1. CDR1 is SGHRS, CDR2 YFSETQ, per germline. V gave up 4 bases and J gave up 2 bases; unmatched junction bases: 6. The CDR3 covers 14 residues. As DNA, the CDR3 is TGCGCCAGCAGCGGCGACAGGGTTCCCTACGAGCAGTACTTC. Translated: CASSGDRVPYEQYF.

This chain uses TRBV19 with TRBJ2-1; possibly TRBD2 for D (6 bases). Trimming cost V 5 bases and J 7 bases, with 12 bases left between them. There are 13 residues in the CDR3. Germline V gene lookup returns CDR1 LNHDA and CDR2 SQIVND (reference sequence). The CDR3 region is CASSPQEGNEQFF. CDR3 DNA sequence: TGTGCCAGTAGTCCCCAGGAGGGGAATGAGCAGTTCTTC.

This clone was seen only once. The chain couples TRBV28 to TRBJ1-5, with 10 bases identical to TRBD1. This CDR3 region has 16 residues. V shed 4 bases, J shed 5 bases, and the junction held 8 bases outside the gene matches. Germline V gene sequence: CDR1 MDHEN, CDR2 SYDVKM. The CDR3 bases are TGTGCCAGCAGTTCCCCGACAGGGGGCGAAGATCAGCCCCAGCATTTT. Translating gives CASSSPTGGEDQPQHF.

The genes are TRBV5-6 and TRBJ1-1; possibly TRBD1 for D (5 bases). The CDR3 has 14 amino acids. Germline values: CDR1 SGHDT, CDR2 YYEEEE. V was clipped by 1 base and J by 4 bases, with 11 bases between them. The CDR3 loop reads CASSLWGGSTEAFF. The CDR3 nucleotides read TGTGCCAGCAGCTTGTGGGGGGGGAGCACTGAAGCTTTCTTT.

The chain joins TRBV29-1 to TRBJ2-2; TRBD2 aligns across 12 bases. Unmatched junction bases numbered 13, after V lost 7 bases and J lost 7 bases. Germline assignment: CDR1 SQVTM and CDR2 ANQGSEA. The CDR3 is 16 amino acids. CDR3 nucleotides: TGCAGCGCCCGAGGGCTAGCGGGGGGGGTCGGCGGGGAGCTGTTTTTT. Amino acids: CSARGLAGGVGGELFF.

This chain uses TRBV7-6 with TRBJ1-6, with 11 positions matching TRBD1. J gave up 7 bases and V 5 bases, and 13 bases lay outside the gene matches. From germline, CDR1 is SGHVS and CDR2 FNYEAQ. CDR3 size: 18 residues. The CDR3 loop reads CASSPGQGVNIRNSPLHF. CDR3 in DNA: TGTGCCAGCAGCCCGGGACAGGGGGTAAATATCCGCAATTCACCCCTCCACTTT.

The chain uses TRBV11-2 and TRBJ1-4; D perhaps matches TRBD1 (6 bases). The CDR3 loop spans 17 amino acids. Between the trimmed V and J ends, which lost 0 bases and 5 bases, there was a span of 16 bases. CDR1 and CDR2 from the germline V gene are SGHAT and FQNNGV. Here the CDR3 DNA reads TGTGCCAGCAGCTTAGATCTGGGCCGGACAGTGAATGAAAAACTGTTTTTT. Translating gives CASSLDLGRTVNEKLFF.

This clone was found once. The rearrangement uses TRBV4-1 and TRBJ1-4; no clear D gene. Germline assignment: CDR1 MGHRA and CDR2 YSYEKL. CDR3 size: 12 residues. V lost 3 bases and J 7 bases, leaving 6 bases between the germline ends. DNA for the CDR3: TGCGCCAGCAGCCAGGGCCGTGAAAAACTGTTTTTT. The encoded protein is CASSQGREKLFF.

CDR3 DNA sequence: TGTGCCAGCTCCAAAGGGGTTGGAGAGACCCAGTACTTC. Translation: CASSKGVGETQYF. The chain recombines TRBV18 with TRBJ2-5; TRBD1 is a possible D gene (5 bases). The ends were cut back, 6 bases at V and 4 bases at J, with 12 bases in the middle. The CDR3 consists of 13 residues. Germline lookup yields CDR1 KGHSH and CDR2 LQKENI.

J is TRBJ2-7 and V is TRBV5-4; no clear D. The CDR3 has 12 amino acids. The V and J ends lost 1 base and 3 bases respectively, with 5 bases between them. Germline-derived CDR1 and CDR2 are SGHNT and YYREEE (reference sequence). The CDR3 DNA sequence: TGTGCCAGCAGCTTGATGAGCTACGAGCAGTACTTC. Its protein product is CASSLMSYEQYF.

This chain connects TRBV7-6 to TRBJ2-7; possible D gene TRBD2, 5 bases. This CDR3 comprises 12 residues. V was clipped by 5 bases and J by 7 bases, with 12 bases between them. CDR1 and CDR2 (germline): SGHVS, FNYEAQ. The CDR3 is CASSRTTSEQYF. The CDR3 bases are TGTGCCAGCAGCCGCACTACTAGTGAGCAGTACTTC.

The chain couples TRBV6-5 to TRBJ1-4; 9 bases agree with TRBD1. Germline CDR1 reads MNHEY; CDR2 reads SVGAGI. This CDR3 is 15 amino acids long. Trimming took 4 bases from V and 4 from J; bases not matched to a gene: 4. CDR3: CASSFRTGDNEKLFF. The DNA of the CDR3 is TGTGCCAGCAGTTTCCGGACAGGGGATAATGAAAAACTGTTTTTT.

About this clone: Mismatch with germline at one junction end may stem from a read error. The rearrangement uses TRBV7-9 and TRBJ2-2; a weak D match, TRBD1 (6 bases). The germline V gene has CDR1 SEHNR and CDR2 FQNEAQ (reference sequence). The CDR3 is 13 residues long. This chain's CDR3 is CASSFTGTEELFF. The CDR3, as DNA: TGTGCCAGCAGCTTCACAGGGACCGAGGAGCTGTTTTTT.

The chain carries TRBV11-3 and TRBJ2-2; possible D gene TRBD2, 6 bases. CDR1 and CDR2 (germline): SGHNT, YENEEA. The CDR3 loop spans 15 amino acids. The V gene lost 6 bases and the J gene lost 4 bases, with 15 bases spanning the gap. This chain's CDR3 is CASSEGGLSTGELFF. For the CDR3, the DNA is TGTGCCAGCAGTGAGGGAGGACTTTCCACCGGGGAGCTGTTTTTT. Full variable domain (rest looked up from reference TRBV11-3 and TRBJ2-2): EAGVVQSPRYKIIEKKQPVAFWCNPISGHNTLYWYLQNLGQGPELLIRYENEEAVDDSQLPKDRFSAERLKGVDSTLKIQPAELGDSAVYLCASSEGGLSTGELFFGEGSRLTVL.

J is TRBJ2-2 and V is TRBV19; D remains ambiguous. CDR1 is LNHDA, CDR2 SQIVND, per germline (reference sequence). The CDR3 contains 14 residues. V was cut by 5 bases and J by 2 bases, with 9 bases left in between. CDR3 sequence (DNA): TGTGCCAGTAGTCCAGTTCCAAACACCGGGGAGCTGTTTTTT. This translates into CASSPVPNTGELFF.

J is TRBJ1-2 and V is TRBV30; TRBD1 agrees at 10 bases. The CDR3 consists of 14 residues. Losses at the gene ends were 7 bases for V and 4 bases for J; bases not matched to a gene: 9. Germline V gene lookup returns CDR1 GTSNPN and CDR2 SVGIG (reference sequence). The CDR3 DNA sequence: TGTGCCTCCGATTCCGGGACAGGGGTCTATGGCTACACCTTC. Protein: CASDSGTGVYGYTF.

The chain is built from TRBV5-1 and TRBJ2-3; TRBD2 matches 8 bases. The CDR3 is 16 residues long. Germline V gene data show CDR1 as SGHRS and CDR2 as YFSETQ. J was trimmed by 1 base and V by 0 bases; bases with no gene match: 4. The CDR3 nucleotides read TGCGCCAGCAGCTTGGAAGATAGCGGGGGCACAGATACGCAGTATTTT. This codes for CASSLEDSGGTDTQYF.

The gene calls are TRBV6-5 and TRBJ2-3; TRBD1 might be the D (6 bases). CDR1 is MNHEY and CDR2 is SVGAGI in the germline V gene. This CDR3 is 15 amino acids long. V gave up 2 bases and J gave up 6 bases, with 15 bases separating them. CDR3 residues: CASSYNGGRGDTQYF. CDR3 DNA sequence: TGTGCCAGCAGTTACAATGGGGGCCGAGGGGATACGCAGTATTTT.